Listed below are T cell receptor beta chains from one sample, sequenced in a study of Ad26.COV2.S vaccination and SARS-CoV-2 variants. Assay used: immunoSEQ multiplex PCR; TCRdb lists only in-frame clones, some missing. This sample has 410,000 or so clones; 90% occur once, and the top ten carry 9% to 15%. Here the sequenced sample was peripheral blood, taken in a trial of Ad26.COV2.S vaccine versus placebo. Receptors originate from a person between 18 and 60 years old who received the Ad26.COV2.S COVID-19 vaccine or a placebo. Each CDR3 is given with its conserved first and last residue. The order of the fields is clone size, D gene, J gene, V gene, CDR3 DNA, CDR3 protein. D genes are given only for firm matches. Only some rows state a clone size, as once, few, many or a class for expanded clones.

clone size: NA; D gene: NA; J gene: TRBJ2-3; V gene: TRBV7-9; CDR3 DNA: TGTGCCAGCAGCCCCAAGGAGAGGGGGGATACGCAGTATTTT; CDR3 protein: CASSPKERGDTQYF
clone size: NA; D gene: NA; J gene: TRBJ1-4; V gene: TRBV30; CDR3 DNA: TGTGCCTGGAGAAGGGGGGAAAAACTGTTTTTT; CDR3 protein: CAWRRGEKLFF
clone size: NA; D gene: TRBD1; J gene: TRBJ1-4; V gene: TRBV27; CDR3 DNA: TGTGCCAGCAGTCCTGGGACAGGGGGTCTTGCAACTAATGAAAAACTGTTTTTT; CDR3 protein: CASSPGTGGLATNEKLFF
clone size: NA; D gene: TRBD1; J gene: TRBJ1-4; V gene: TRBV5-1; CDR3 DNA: TGCGCCAGCAGCAAACCGACAGGGGGGAATGAAAAACTGTTTTTT; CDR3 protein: CASSKPTGGNEKLFF
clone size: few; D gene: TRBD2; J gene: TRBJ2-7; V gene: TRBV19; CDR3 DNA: TGTGCCAGTAGTATAGATGCGGGAGGGCCCTGGGAGCAGTACTTC; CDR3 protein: CASSIDAGGPWEQYF
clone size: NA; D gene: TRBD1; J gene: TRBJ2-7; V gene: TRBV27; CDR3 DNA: TGTGCCAGCAGTTCATACAGGGGCTCCTACGAGCAGTACTTC; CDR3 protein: CASSSYRGSYEQYF
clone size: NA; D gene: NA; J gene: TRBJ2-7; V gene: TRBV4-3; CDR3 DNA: TGCGCCAGCAGCCAAGCCCCAGGGTGGAAAACGGAGCAGTACTTC; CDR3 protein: CASSQAPGWKTEQYF
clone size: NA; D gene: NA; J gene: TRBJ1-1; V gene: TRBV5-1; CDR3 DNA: TGCGCCAGCAGCTTGGTAGGGGAGGACACTGAAGCTTTCTTT; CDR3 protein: CASSLVGEDTEAFF
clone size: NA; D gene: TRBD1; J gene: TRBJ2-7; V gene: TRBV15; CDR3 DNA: TGTGCCACCAGCAGAGCCGGGACAGGGACTTACGAGCAGTACTTC; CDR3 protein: CATSRAGTGTYEQYF
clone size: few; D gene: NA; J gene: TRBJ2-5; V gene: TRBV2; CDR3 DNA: TGTGCCAGCAGGGTAGGAGTCGGGGAGACCCAGTACTTC; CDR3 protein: CASRVGVGETQYF
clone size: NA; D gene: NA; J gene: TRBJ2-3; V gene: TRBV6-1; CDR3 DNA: TGTGCCAGCAGTGAAGTCCAGGGTACGCAGTATTTT; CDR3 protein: CASSEVQGTQYF
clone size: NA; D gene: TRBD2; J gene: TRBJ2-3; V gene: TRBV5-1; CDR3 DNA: TGCGCCAGCAGCATCTACGGGACTAGCGGGAGGGATACAGATACGCAGTATTTT; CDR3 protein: CASSIYGTSGRDTDTQYF
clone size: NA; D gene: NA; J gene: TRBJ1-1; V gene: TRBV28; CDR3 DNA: TGTGCCAGCAGTCCCGATTGGGGCAGGAACACTGAAGCTTTCTTT; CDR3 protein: CASSPDWGRNTEAFF
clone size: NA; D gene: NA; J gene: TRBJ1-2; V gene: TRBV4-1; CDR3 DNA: TGCGCCAGCAGCACTTCCCCCCAGGCAAACTATGGCTACACCTTC; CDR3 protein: CASSTSPQANYGYTF
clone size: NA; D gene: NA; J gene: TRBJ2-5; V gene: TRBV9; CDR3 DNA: TGTGCCAGCAGCGTAGTGGCAGGGGAACAAGAGACCCAGTACTTC; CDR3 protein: CASSVVAGEQETQYF
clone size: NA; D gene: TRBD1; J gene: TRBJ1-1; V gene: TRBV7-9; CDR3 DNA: TGTGCCAGCAGCTTCGCACAGGGGGTCCACACTGAAGCTTTCTTT; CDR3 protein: CASSFAQGVHTEAFF
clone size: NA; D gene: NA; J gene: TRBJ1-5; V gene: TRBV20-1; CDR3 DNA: TGCAGTGCTAGTAATATCGGTCAGCCCCAGCATTTT; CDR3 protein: CSASNIGQPQHF
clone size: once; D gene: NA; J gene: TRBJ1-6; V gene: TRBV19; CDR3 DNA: TGTGCCAGTAGTGCTGGGCTGAGGCGGAGCTCCTATAATTCACCCCTCCACTTT; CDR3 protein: CASSAGLRRSSYNSPLHF
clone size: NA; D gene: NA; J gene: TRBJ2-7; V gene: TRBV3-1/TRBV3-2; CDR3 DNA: TGTGCCAGCAGCCACGAAGGTCCTCACGAGCAGTACTTC; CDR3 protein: CASSHEGPHEQYF
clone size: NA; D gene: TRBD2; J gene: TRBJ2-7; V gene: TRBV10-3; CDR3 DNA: TGTGCCATCAGTGAGGGACGGGAGGTTCGTGAGCAGTACTTC; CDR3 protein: CAISEGREVREQYF
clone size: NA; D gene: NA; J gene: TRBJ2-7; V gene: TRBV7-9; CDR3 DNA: TGTGCCAGCAGCTTAGATGTGGGAGTCAGGTACGAGCAGTACTTC; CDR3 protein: CASSLDVGVRYEQYF
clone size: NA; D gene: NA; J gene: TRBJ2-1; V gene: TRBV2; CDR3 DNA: TGTGCCAGCAGTGAATCGAATGAGCAGTTCTTC; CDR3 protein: CASSESNEQFF
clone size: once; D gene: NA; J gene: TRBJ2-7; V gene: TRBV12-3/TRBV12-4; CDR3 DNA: TGTGCCAGCAGGGTGACAGGAGCCTACGAGCAGTACTTC; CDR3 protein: CASRVTGAYEQYF
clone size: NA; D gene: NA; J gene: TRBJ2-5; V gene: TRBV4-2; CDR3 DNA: TGTGCCAGCAGCCGGGAGGGAGGGGGTCAAGAGACCCAGTACTTC; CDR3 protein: CASSREGGGQETQYF
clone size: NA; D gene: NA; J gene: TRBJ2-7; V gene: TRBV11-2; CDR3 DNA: TGTGCCAGCAGCTTAGCCGGGCCCACCTACGAGCAGTACTTC; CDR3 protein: CASSLAGPTYEQYF
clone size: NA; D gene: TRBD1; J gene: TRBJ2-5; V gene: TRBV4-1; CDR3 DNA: TGCGCCAGCAGCCAAGGGCCAGGGGGAGTAGAGACCCAGTACTTC; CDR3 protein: CASSQGPGGVETQYF
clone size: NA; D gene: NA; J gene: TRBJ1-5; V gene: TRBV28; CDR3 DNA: TGTGCCAGCATCTCCTCGGACAGCTATAGCAATCAGCCCCAGCATTTT; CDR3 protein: CASISSDSYSNQPQHF
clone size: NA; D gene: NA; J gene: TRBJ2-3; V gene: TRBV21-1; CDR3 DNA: TGTGCCAGCAGCAAAGGGGCTCGGCGGGAGGAGTTATTTGAGGATTCAGATACGCAGTATTTT; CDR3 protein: CASSKGARREELFEDSDTQYF
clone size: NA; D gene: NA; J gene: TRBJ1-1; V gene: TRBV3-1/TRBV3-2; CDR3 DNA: TGTGCCAGCAGCCACATCCGTGGGAACACTGAAGCTTTCTTT; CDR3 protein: CASSHIRGNTEAFF
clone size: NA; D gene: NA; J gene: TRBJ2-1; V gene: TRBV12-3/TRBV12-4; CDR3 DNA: TGTGCCAGCAGGACAGGAACTTACAATGAGCAGTTCTTC; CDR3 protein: CASRTGTYNEQFF
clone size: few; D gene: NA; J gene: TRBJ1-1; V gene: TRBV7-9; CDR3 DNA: TGTGCCAGCAGCTTGAGCATAACTGAAGCTTTCTTT; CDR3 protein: CASSLSITEAFF
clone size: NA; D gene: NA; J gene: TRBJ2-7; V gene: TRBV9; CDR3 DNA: TGTGCCAGCAGCGTAGGGGGGACCTTCTCCTACGAGCAGTACTTC; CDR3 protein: CASSVGGTFSYEQYF
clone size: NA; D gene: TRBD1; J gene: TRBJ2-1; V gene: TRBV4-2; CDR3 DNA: TGTGCCAGCAGCCCCTCAACCGGGACAGGGGTCTACAATGAGCAGTTCTTC; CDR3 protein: CASSPSTGTGVYNEQFF
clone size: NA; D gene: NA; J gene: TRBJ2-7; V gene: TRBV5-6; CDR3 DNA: TGTGCCAGCAGCTTGGCGGGACTGGGATGGGGCTACGAGCAGTACTTC; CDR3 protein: CASSLAGLGWGYEQYF
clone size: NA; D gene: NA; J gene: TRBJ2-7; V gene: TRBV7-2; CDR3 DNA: TGTGCCAGCAGCCCCCACATGGCCTACGAGCAGTACTTC; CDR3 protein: CASSPHMAYEQYF
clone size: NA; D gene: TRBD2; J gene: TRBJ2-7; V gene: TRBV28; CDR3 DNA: TGTGCCAGCAGCCCCCGACTAGCGCGAACTCTCTCCTACGAGCAGTACTTC; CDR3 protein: CASSPRLARTLSYEQYF
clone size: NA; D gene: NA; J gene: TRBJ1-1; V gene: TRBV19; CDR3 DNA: TGTGCCAGTAGTATAGCGTCAGGGAGGAACACTGAAGCTTTCTTT; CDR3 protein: CASSIASGRNTEAFF